This T cell receptor (beta chain) was documented in a study of cytomegalovirus exposure and HLA in healthy donors. On the study more broadly: The approximately 100 million unique TCR beta sequences, from roughly 170 million T cells, were found by an earlier analysis. Broader study findings: Cytomegalovirus status was reportedly diagnosed by the classifier with high sensitivity and specificity. Specificity of a few CMV-associated chains for CMV antigens was verified in vitro. The study recorded 150 to 200 TCR beta chains that were cytomegalovirus-associated.

V lost 6 bases to trimming and J lost 4 bases, with 18 bases between them. The V gene's germline CDR1 is MDHEN and CDR2 SYDVKM. The CDR3 contains 15 residues. With 60 Vbeta and 13 Jbeta primers, the PCR was carried out. The data were produced by immunoSEQ multiplex PCR, yet TCRdb's version contains in-frame clones alone and is incomplete. Here the sample spans fewer than 200,000 clones, roughly 80% being singletons. A word on this clone: Antigen specificity is unknown.

The source of this sequence is a man aged 25-45 years in good health and CMV-seropositive. The V and J genes are TRBV28 and TRBJ2-5; tentative D call: TRBD1 (5 bases). Sequences were obtained from PBMCs. CDR3 in DNA: TGTGCCAGCAGCTACCACATGGGGCGCCGAGAGACCCAGTACTTC. Translation gives CASSYHMGRRETQYF.